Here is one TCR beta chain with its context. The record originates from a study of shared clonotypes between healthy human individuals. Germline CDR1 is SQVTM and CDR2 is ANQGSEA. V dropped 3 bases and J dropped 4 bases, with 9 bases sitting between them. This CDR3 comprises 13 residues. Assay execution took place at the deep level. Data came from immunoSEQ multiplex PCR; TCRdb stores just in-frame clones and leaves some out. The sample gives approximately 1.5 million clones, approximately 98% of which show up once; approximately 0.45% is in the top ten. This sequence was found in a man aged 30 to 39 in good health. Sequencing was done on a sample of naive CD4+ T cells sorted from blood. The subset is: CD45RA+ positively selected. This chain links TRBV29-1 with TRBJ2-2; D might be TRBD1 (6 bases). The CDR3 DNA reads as TGCAGCGTTGACGTGGACAGCACCGGGGAGCTGTTTTTT. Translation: CSVDVDSTGELFF.